The next 10 T cell receptor beta chains were all read from a single sample in a study of metastatic and nonmetastatic thyroid tumors. TCRdb redid the clone calls on the PCR reads using MiXCR. The table lists roughly 50,000 clones, approximately 20% of them singletons. There were no patients who had received any treatment before thyroid surgery. Input material: blood. The receptors here all came from a male donor with papillary thyroid cancer or a benign thyroid nodule (not recorded which). Some clones in this sample may be carry-over from other donors' samples.

This clone has a handful of counts. The V gene is TRBV10-3, the J gene TRBJ2-3; TRBD2 might be the D (5 bases). This CDR3 is 14 amino acids long. Germline V gene sequence: CDR1 ENHRY, CDR2 SYGVKD. The germline V and J ends were trimmed by 11 bases and 2 bases, with 17 bases remaining between them. The CDR3 nucleotides read TGTGCCGTCGACGCGGGCCCCCCCACAGATACGCAGTATTTT. Encoded protein: CAVDAGPPTDTQYF.

The chain is built from TRBV5-6 and TRBJ2-1; 8 bases line up with TRBD2. The CDR3 runs to 13 residues. V dropped 6 bases and J dropped 13; count of bases not matched to a gene: 12. Germline values: CDR1 SGHDT, CDR2 YYEEEE. CDR3 coding DNA: TGTGCCAGCACCTTTAGCGGGATTGGGTACCAGTTCTTC. Its translation is CASTFSGIGYQFF.

This clone has just a few counts. The chain recombines TRBV2 with TRBJ2-2; TRBD1 matches at 10 bases. CDR3 length: 15 amino acids. Germline lookup yields CDR1 SNHLY and CDR2 FYNNEI. V shed 2 bases, J shed 6 bases, and the junction held 3 bases outside the gene matches. The CDR3 protein is CASSERGQGSGELFF. The CDR3 DNA reads as TGTGCCAGCAGTGAACGGGGACAGGGGTCCGGGGAGCTGTTTTTT.

The table lists this clone with a few counts. An end of the junction differs from the germline gene, which may be a read error. The genes are TRBV6-5 and TRBJ2-1; D may be TRBD1 (6 bases). Germline lookup yields CDR1 MNHEY and CDR2 SVGAGI. The CDR3 length is 17 residues. The CDR3 DNA sequence: TGTGCCAGCAGGCACAGAGGGGGTGGGAGTGTATTCAATGAGCAGTTCTTT. It is translated as CASRHRGGGSVFNEQFF.

This clone appeared many times. The chain joins TRBV20-1 to TRBJ2-7; 10 nucleotides match TRBD2. The CDR3 extends over 14 amino acids. Germline V gene lookup returns CDR1 DFQATT and CDR2 SNEGSKA (reference sequence). J was trimmed by 3 bases and V by 2 bases; bases with no gene match: 4. The CDR3 reads CSARLAGDYYEQYF. The CDR3, as DNA: TGCAGTGCTAGACTAGCGGGGGATTACTACGAGCAGTACTTC.

The chain combines TRBV28 with TRBJ2-7; D is perhaps TRBD2 (6 bases). V shed 5 bases and J shed 3 bases, with 14 bases lying between them. Germline CDR1 MDHEN, CDR2 SYDVKM. CDR3 length: 14 amino acids. In DNA, the CDR3 is TGTGCCAGCAGTCTTATCGGGAGTGGCTACGAGCAGTACTTC. Translation gives CASSLIGSGYEQYF.

The chain is built from TRBV11-2 and TRBJ1-1, with unresolved D. In germline, CDR1 is SGHAT, CDR2 FQNNGV. The CDR3 extends over 15 amino acids. Trimming cost V 3 bases and J 4 bases, with 15 bases left between them. This chain's CDR3 is CASSLVMEKGTEAFF. The CDR3 DNA reads TGTGCCAGCAGCTTGGTGATGGAGAAGGGCACTGAAGCTTTCTTT.

V is TRBV5-1 and J is TRBJ1-2, with a tentative D call TRBD1 (6 bases). Germline CDR1 SGHRS, CDR2 YFSETQ. This CDR3 has 15 amino acids. The V gene lost 4 bases and the J gene lost 5 bases, with 18 bases spanning the gap. The CDR3 here is CASSLVVDRLYGYTF. The CDR3 nucleotides read TGCGCCAGCAGCCTGGTCGTCGACAGGCTTTATGGCTACACCTTC.

This clone was detected a few times. Given a much more abundant clone one base away, this may be a read error. The chain uses TRBV6-1 and TRBJ2-7; D is perhaps TRBD2 (5 bases). The length of the CDR3 is 15 residues. CDR1 and CDR2 (germline): MNHNS, SASEGT. The V and J ends lost 6 bases and 1 base respectively, with 16 bases between them. CDR3 coding DNA: TGTGCCAGCAGAGAAAGGTGGCTAGCTTCCTACGAGCAGTACTTC. Translated, it gives CASRERWLASYEQYF.

Of note for this clone: Since a much larger clone is just one base distant, this may be a read error. Other DNA sequences in this sample translate to the same CDR3. The rearrangement links TRBV6-1 to TRBJ1-2; 8 bases align to TRBD1. The junction had 8 bases not matched to a gene; V was cut back by 0 bases and J by 5 bases. The CDR3 sequence is 16 residues long. CDR1 MNHNS and CDR2 SASEGT come from the germline V gene. Here the CDR3 reads CASSEAPDRAGYGYTF. In nucleotides, the CDR3 is TGTGCCAGCAGTGAAGCCCCGGACAGGGCGGGATATGGCTACACCTTC.